The sequence of this TCR beta chain was determined in a study of human T cells and chemical hapten exposure. Study conclusions and caveats: DPC sensitization left the count of TCRs above 1 in 1000 unchanged.

The ends were cut back, 5 bases at V and 1 base at J, with 11 bases in the middle. The CDR3 extends over 14 amino acids. The germline V gene encodes CDR1 MDHEN and CDR2 SYDVKM. This clonotype showed up just a few times. As yet, its antigen is unknown. Original processing methods: The median was roughly 91,000 TCRs per sample, ranging about 20,000 to 700,000. TCRdb fed the RACE reads into MiXCR, producing one record per CDR3 protein. What appears here as the V and J calls and clone size reflects TCRdb's work, not the paper's. The sample includes more than 80,000 distinct CDR3 sequences, 10% to 14% of them seen just once. Time point of the sample: patch test 3, about 24 weeks after DPC sensitization. Regarding treatment: therapeutic diphenylcyclopropenone sensitization with weekly scalp DPC.

The chain employs TRBV28 and TRBJ1-2; the D is unclear. This receptor was obtained from a woman aged 45-65 years with alopecia areata. Some clones in this sample may be carry-over from other donors' samples. Specimen: whole blood, collected in connection with sensitization to the hapten diphenylcyclopropenone (DPC). CDR3 sequence (DNA): TGTGCCAGCAGTGAGAACCAGCGTAACTATGGCTACACCTTC. It is translated as CASSENQRNYGYTF.